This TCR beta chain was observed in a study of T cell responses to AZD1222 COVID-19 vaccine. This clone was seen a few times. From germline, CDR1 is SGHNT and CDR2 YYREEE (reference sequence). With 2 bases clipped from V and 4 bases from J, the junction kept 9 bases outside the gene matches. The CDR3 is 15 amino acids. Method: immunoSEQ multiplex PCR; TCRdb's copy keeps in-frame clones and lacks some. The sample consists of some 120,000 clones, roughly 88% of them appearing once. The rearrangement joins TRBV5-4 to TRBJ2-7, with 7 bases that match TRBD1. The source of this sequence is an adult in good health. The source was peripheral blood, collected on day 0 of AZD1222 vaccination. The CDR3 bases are TGTGCCAGCAGCTTTGCAGGGGGTCTGGGGTACGAGCAGTACTTC. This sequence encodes CASSFAGGLGYEQYF.